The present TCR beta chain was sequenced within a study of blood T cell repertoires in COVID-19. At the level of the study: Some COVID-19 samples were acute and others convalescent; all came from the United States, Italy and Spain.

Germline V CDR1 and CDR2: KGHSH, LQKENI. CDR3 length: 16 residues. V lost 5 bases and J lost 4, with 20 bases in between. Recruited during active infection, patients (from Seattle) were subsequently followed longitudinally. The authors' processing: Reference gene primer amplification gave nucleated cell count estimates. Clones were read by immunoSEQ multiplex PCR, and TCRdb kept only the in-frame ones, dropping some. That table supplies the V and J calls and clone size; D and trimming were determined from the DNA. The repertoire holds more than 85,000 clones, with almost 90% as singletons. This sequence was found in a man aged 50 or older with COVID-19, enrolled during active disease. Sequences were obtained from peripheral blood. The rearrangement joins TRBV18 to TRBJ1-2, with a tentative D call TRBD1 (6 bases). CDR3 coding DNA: TGTGCCAGCTCAGATTCCCGGGACACTCACCTCTATGGCTACACCTTC. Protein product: CASSDSRDTHLYGYTF.